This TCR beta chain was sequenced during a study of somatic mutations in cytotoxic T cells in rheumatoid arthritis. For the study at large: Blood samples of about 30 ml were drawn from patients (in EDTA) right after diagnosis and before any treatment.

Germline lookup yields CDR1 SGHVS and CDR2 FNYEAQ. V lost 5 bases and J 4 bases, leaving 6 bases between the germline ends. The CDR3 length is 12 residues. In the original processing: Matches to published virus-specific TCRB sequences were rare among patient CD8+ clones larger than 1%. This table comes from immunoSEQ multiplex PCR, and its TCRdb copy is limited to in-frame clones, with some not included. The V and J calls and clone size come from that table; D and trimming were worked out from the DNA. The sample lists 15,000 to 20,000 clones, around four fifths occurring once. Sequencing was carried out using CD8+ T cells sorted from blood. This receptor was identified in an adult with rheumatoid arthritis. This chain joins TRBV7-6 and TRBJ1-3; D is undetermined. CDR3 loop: CASSPTGNTIYF. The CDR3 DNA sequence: TGTGCCAGCAGCCCGACAGGAAACACCATATATTTT.